Presented here are 11 T cell receptor beta chains from one specimen sequenced in a study of blood T cells in healthy people across ages. A second PCR of roughly 6 to 12 cycles used a sample-barcoded 5' primer and a J-beta primer mix. TCRdb analysed the 5' RACE reads with MiXCR anew, one entry per CDR3 protein. Of hundreds of thousands of distinct CDR3 sequences listed, more than 45% are singletons. Sequencing was carried out using blood. The receptor set was obtained from a woman older than 75 in good health.

With respect to this clonotype: A much larger clone lies one base from this, so it may be a read error. The chain employs TRBV6-6 and TRBJ2-7, with a possible D match to TRBD1 (6 bases). The CDR3 is 14 residues long. CDR1 MNHNY and CDR2 SVGAGI come from the germline V gene (reference sequence). Trimming removed 2 bases from V and 3 bases from J, with 11 bases in between. The DNA for the CDR3 is TGTGCCAGCAGTTACGCTGACAGGAACTACGAGCAGTACTTC. Protein product: CASSYADRNYEQYF.

The CDR3 DNA reads as TGTGCCATAGGGGCCCGGGCCTCCCTAGGGGAGACCCAGTACTTC. Its protein product is CAIGARASLGETQYF. This chain connects TRBV10-3 to TRBJ2-5; D perhaps matches TRBD1 (5 bases). V shed 9 bases and J shed 5 bases, with 22 bases lying between them. Germline assignment: CDR1 ENHRY and CDR2 SYGVKD. This CDR3 contains 15 residues.

The genes are TRBV29-1 and TRBJ2-4; perhaps TRBD2 as D (5 bases). CDR1 and CDR2 (germline): SQVTM, ANQGSEA. CDR3 length equals 12 residues. Between the trimmed V and J ends, which lost 7 bases and 13 bases, there was a span of 20 bases. The CDR3 DNA reads TGCAGCGCGACCAGAGCGGCTTCGGAGCAGTACTTC. Translating it yields CSATRAASEQYF.

The CDR3, as DNA: TGTGCCAGCAGTGAAGGGGCCTCCGCAACTAATGAAAAACTGTTTTTT. Protein: CASSEGASATNEKLFF. V usage is TRBV2 and J usage is TRBJ1-4; D remains unclear. Germline CDR1 SNHLY, CDR2 FYNNEI. V lost 1 base and J lost 0, with 9 bases in between. The CDR3 covers 16 residues. Full variable domain (rest looked up from reference TRBV2 and TRBJ1-4): EPEVTQTPSHQVTQMGQEVILRCVPISNHLYFYWYRQILGQKVEFLVSFYNNEISEKSEIFDDQFSVERPDGSNFTLKIRSTKLEDSAMYFCASSEGASATNEKLFFGSGTQLSVL.

In its sample, this clonotype was seen many times. This chain joins TRBV10-3 and TRBJ2-3, with D unresolved. This CDR3 contains 11 residues. Germline V gene lookup returns CDR1 ENHRY and CDR2 SYGVKD. Trimming took 4 bases from V and 8 from J, leaving 7 bases between them. The CDR3 DNA reads as TGTGCCATCAGTGGGGCTTTTACGCAGTATTTT. Amino acids: CAISGAFTQYF.

This chain joins TRBV20-1 and TRBJ2-2, with a weak D call TRBD2 (5 bases). The V gene lost 5 bases and the J gene lost 9 bases, with 16 bases spanning the gap. CDR1 is DFQATT and CDR2 is SNEGSKA in the germline V gene (reference sequence). The CDR3 sequence is 13 residues long. CDR3 sequence reads: CSAQFSASRELFF. The CDR3 DNA reads TGCAGTGCTCAATTCTCCGCTAGCAGGGAGCTGTTTTTT.

This clonotype was detected once. A much larger clone differs from this one at a single base, so this may be a read error. The chain uses TRBV20-1 and TRBJ2-5; D uncertain. The CDR3 totals 12 residues. Looked up from germline, CDR1 is DFQATT and CDR2 is SNEGSKA (reference sequence). V lost 5 bases, J lost 2 bases, and 9 bases lay in between. CDR3: CSAARQQETQYF. The CDR3 DNA reads TGCAGTGCTGCAAGGCAGCAAGAGACCCAGTACTTC.

J is TRBJ1-1 and V is TRBV7-7; TRBD1 aligns across 9 bases. V lost 5 bases to trimming and J lost 8 bases; unmatched junction nucleotides: 15. Germline V gives CDR1 SSHAT, CDR2 FNYEAQ (reference sequence). This CDR3 is 16 amino acids long. Here the CDR3 reads CASSPLAGTGFDEAFF. The CDR3 nucleotides read TGTGCCAGCAGCCCCCTGGCCGGGACAGGGTTTGACGAAGCTTTCTTT.

On this clonotype: Sequence at one end of the junction differs from germline and may be a read error. The V call is TRBV6-5, the J call TRBJ2-1, with 9 positions matching TRBD1. Per germline, CDR1 MNHEY and CDR2 SVGAGI. The CDR3 length is 16 residues. The CDR3 sequence: CASSYVTGGSCNVQFF. The DNA for the CDR3 is TGTGCCAGCAGTTACGTAACAGGGGGCTCCTGCAATGTGCAGTTCTTC.

This rearrangement joins TRBV9 to TRBJ2-4; maybe TRBD2 (6 bases). The CDR3 is 14 amino acids. Germline lookup yields CDR1 SGDLS and CDR2 YYNGEE. Trimming cost V 3 bases and J 9 bases, with 16 bases left between them. The CDR3 DNA sequence: TGTGCCAGCAGCGCCGGGACTTCGGTCGGCATTCAGTACTTC. It encodes CASSAGTSVGIQYF. The entire variable domain, with the rest obtained from reference TRBV9 and TRBJ2-4, is as follows: DSGVTQTPKHLITATGQRVTLRCSPRSGDLSVYWYQQSLDQGLQFLIQYYNGEERAKGNILERFSAQQFPDLHSELNLSSLELGDSALYFCASSAGTSVGIQYFGAGTRLSVL.

This clonotype was counted a few times. This chain joins TRBV7-9 and TRBJ2-3; possibly TRBD2 for D (6 bases). V was clipped by 5 bases and J by 0 bases, with 12 bases between them. CDR3 size: 15 residues. The germline gives CDR1 SEHNR, CDR2 FQNEAQ (reference sequence). DNA for the CDR3: TGTGCCAGCAGCGAGGGACTGACTAGCACAGATACGCAGTATTTT. It yields the protein CASSEGLTSTDTQYF.